This TCR beta chain was sequenced for a study of cytomegalovirus exposure and HLA in healthy donors. Points from the study as a whole: The listing of roughly 160 TCR beta chains classed them as cytomegalovirus-associated.

The repertoire was sequenced with immunoSEQ multiplex PCR; TCRdb's copy has only in-frame clones and lacks some. The table shows around 130,000 clones, with approximately 81% occurring only once. From germline, CDR1 is PRHDT and CDR2 FYEKMQ (reference sequence). This CDR3 is built from 15 residues. The V and J ends lost 5 bases and 1 base respectively, with 14 bases between them. This clone was seen only once. The antigen is undetermined. Sequencing input: PBMCs. This chain joins TRBV13 and TRBJ1-1; TRBD1 might be the D (5 bases). The sequence was obtained from a woman under 40 in good health and CMV-seronegative. CDR3 loop: CASSLYDSTNTEAFF. CDR3 coding DNA: TGTGCCAGCAGCCTATATGACAGTACGAACACTGAAGCTTTCTTT.